These 29 T cell receptor beta chains were all obtained from the same sample, sequenced in a study of cytomegalovirus exposure and HLA in healthy donors. This PCR relied on a set of 60 Vbeta primers and 13 Jbeta primers. Profiled with immunoSEQ multiplex PCR; TCRdb holds only in-frame clones, not every one. The data hold around 180,000 clones, with about 86% observed a single time. Material for sequencing was PBMCs. These receptors were collected from a woman between 18 and 29 years old in good health and CMV-seropositive.

This clone was picked up a small number of times. The gene calls are TRBV5-1 and TRBJ2-3; 9 nucleotides match TRBD2. Germline CDR1 SGHRS, CDR2 YFSETQ. This CDR3 region has 15 residues. J gave up 3 bases and V 4 bases, and 6 bases lay outside the gene matches. The CDR3, as DNA: TGCGCCAGCAGCCCGGGACTAGCTAGGACAGATACGCAGTATTTT. Amino acid sequence: CASSPGLARTDTQYF.

The chain uses TRBV27 and TRBJ2-7; tentative D call: TRBD2 (6 bases). The germline gives CDR1 MNHEY, CDR2 SMNVEV (reference sequence). V was cut by 2 bases and J by 1 base, with 12 bases left in between. This CDR3 is built from 15 residues. In DNA form, the CDR3 reads TGTGCCAGCAGTTTAAGAGTCCGGGGGTCCTACGAGCAGTACTTC. It is translated as CASSLRVRGSYEQYF.

The chain couples TRBV6-4 to TRBJ2-3, with 7 bases that match TRBD1. The CDR3 contains 14 residues. V was clipped by 8 bases and J by 1 base; unmatched bases: 6. The V gene's germline CDR1 is MRHNA and CDR2 SNTAGT. The chain's CDR3 is CASSAQGGTDTQYF. The CDR3 coding sequence is TGTGCCAGCTCGGCCCAGGGGGGCACAGATACGCAGTATTTT.

The chain couples TRBV5-1 to TRBJ1-4, with D perhaps TRBD1 (6 bases). Germline V lookup: CDR1 SGHRS, CDR2 YFSETQ. The CDR3 totals 17 residues. Deletions cut 1 base from V and 1 base from J, with 14 bases between. CDR3: CASSLRTGSVTNEKLFF. In nucleotides, the CDR3 is TGCGCCAGCAGCTTGAGAACAGGGAGTGTAACTAATGAAAAACTGTTTTTT.

Comments on this clone: At one of its ends the junction is not consistent with the germline gene, which may arise from a read error. J is TRBJ1-1 and V is TRBV7-9, with 7 nucleotides matching TRBD1. The CDR3 runs to 15 residues. Germline CDR1 is SEHNR and CDR2 is FQNEAQ (reference sequence). The CDR3: CASGFGGGREPEAFF. The CDR3 region has the DNA TGTGCCAGCGGCTTCGGAGGGGGCAGGGAGCCTGAAGCTTTCTTT.

The chain has TRBV15 and TRBJ2-5; 10 bases agree with TRBD2. Germline CDR1 and CDR2: LNHNV and YYDKDF (reference sequence). The V gene end was trimmed by 5 bases and the J gene end by 2 bases; junction bases not matched to a gene: 8. This CDR3 contains 16 residues. CDR3 amino acids: CATSRGLATGQETQYF. CDR3 coding DNA: TGTGCCACCAGCCGGGGACTAGCGACCGGTCAAGAGACCCAGTACTTC.

This rearrangement joins TRBV19 to TRBJ1-2; a possible D gene is TRBD1 (5 bases). Trimming pared 8 bases from V and 2 bases from J, leaving 9 bases between. Germline assignment: CDR1 LNHDA and CDR2 SQIVND (reference sequence). This CDR3 contains 12 residues. The CDR3 region is CASAGDNYGYTF. Here the CDR3 DNA reads TGTGCCAGTGCGGGGGACAACTATGGCTACACCTTC.

This chain joins TRBV6-1 and TRBJ1-4, with unresolved D. CDR1 and CDR2 (germline): MNHNS, SASEGT. The CDR3 has 15 residues. The V end lost 6 bases, the J end lost 1 base, and 12 bases lay between the germline ends. Here the CDR3 reads CASRPTGGTNEKLFF. The CDR3 nucleotides are TGTGCCAGCAGGCCCACCGGAGGAACTAATGAAAAACTGTTTTTT.

The rearrangement links TRBV11-2 to TRBJ2-3, with 7 bases fitting TRBD1. Germline assignment: CDR1 SGHAT and CDR2 FQNNGV. V shed 5 bases and J 6 bases; nucleotides not matched to a gene: 11. The CDR3 extends over 15 amino acids. CDR3 nucleotide sequence: TGTGCCAGCAGCCAGACAGGGCTGTGGTCGGATACGCAGTATTTT. The encoded protein is CASSQTGLWSDTQYF. Combining the CDR3 with reference TRBV11-2 and TRBJ2-3 gives the whole variable domain EAGVAQSPRYKIIEKRQSVAFWCNPISGHATLYWYQQILGQGPKLLIQFQNNGVVDDSQLPKDRFSAERLKGVDSTLKIQPAKLEDSAVYLCASSQTGLWSDTQYFGPGTRLTVL.

The table lists this clone with a count of one. The J gene is TRBJ1-1, the V gene TRBV27; possibly TRBD1 for D (5 bases). This CDR3 spans 15 amino acids. The germline V gene encodes CDR1 MNHEY and CDR2 SMNVEV (reference sequence). V was pared by 3 bases and J by 0 bases, with 11 bases between. CDR3 sequence (DNA): TGTGCCAGCAGTTTTGACAGACTTATGAACACTGAAGCTTTCTTT. Translation: CASSFDRLMNTEAFF.

This chain's CDR3 is CASSGIGTNHYNSPLHF. DNA for the CDR3: TGTGCCAGCAGTGGAATCGGGACAAACCACTATAATTCACCCCTCCACTTT. This chain joins TRBV6-1 and TRBJ1-6; a weak D match, TRBD1 (6 bases). The CDR3 is made up of 17 amino acids. The germline V gene has CDR1 MNHNS and CDR2 SASEGT. V was cut by 4 bases and J by 3 bases, with 16 bases left in between.

V and J are TRBV28 and TRBJ2-7; 7 positions match TRBD1. Per the germline V gene, CDR1 is MDHEN and CDR2 is SYDVKM. The CDR3 has 15 residues. V trimming: 5 bases; J trimming: 1 base; junction bases outside the gene matches: 8. The CDR3 protein is CASSPTGQLSYEQYF. The CDR3 nucleotides are TGTGCCAGCAGTCCAACGGGACAGCTTTCCTACGAGCAGTACTTC. The whole variable domain, filled in from reference TRBV28 and TRBJ2-7, reads DVKVTQSSRYLVKRTGEKVFLECVQDMDHENMFWYRQDPGLGLRLIYFSYDVKMKEKGDIPEGYSVSREKKERFSLILESASTNQTSMYLCASSPTGQLSYEQYFGPGTRLTVT.

CDR3 region: CASSRTGVSPLHF. CDR3 nucleotide sequence: TGTGCCAGCAGCCGCACAGGGGTTTCACCCCTCCACTTT. The rearrangement links TRBV11-1 to TRBJ1-6; 7 bases align to TRBD1. Germline V lookup: CDR1 SGHAT, CDR2 FQDESV (reference sequence). The CDR3 is 13 amino acids. The J segment lost 9 bases and the V segment lost 5 bases, leaving 4 bases of the junction unmatched.

The J gene is TRBJ2-1, the V gene TRBV5-1, with 11 bases lining up with TRBD2. The CDR3 runs 16 residues. The germline gives CDR1 SGHRS, CDR2 YFSETQ. Losses at the gene ends were 0 bases for V and 6 bases for J; bases not matched to a gene: 5. The CDR3 protein is CASSLGVAGGRNEQFF. The CDR3 nucleotides read TGCGCCAGCAGCTTGGGAGTAGCGGGGGGGCGCAATGAGCAGTTCTTC. Full variable domain (rest looked up from reference TRBV5-1 and TRBJ2-1): KAGVTQTPRYLIKTRGQQVTLSCSPISGHRSVSWYQQTPGQGLQFLFEYFSETQRNKGNFPGRFSGRQFSNSRSEMNVSTLELGDSALYLCASSLGVAGGRNEQFFGPGTRLTVL.

CDR3 residues: CAISGRQDSEQYF. The CDR3 DNA sequence: TGTGCCATCAGTGGTCGACAGGATAGCGAGCAGTACTTC. The chain carries TRBV10-3 and TRBJ2-5; weak D call: TRBD1 (6 bases). TRBJ2-7 matches the DNA end more closely, so the J call is doubtful. The V gene's germline CDR1 is ENHRY and CDR2 SYGVKD. The CDR3 runs 13 residues.

The rearrangement uses TRBV2 and TRBJ2-7, with a weak D call TRBD1 (6 bases). The germline V and J ends were trimmed by 8 bases and 2 bases, with 19 bases remaining between them. The CDR3 extends over 15 amino acids. Germline CDR1 and CDR2: SNHLY and FYNNEI. CDR3 protein: CASFPWRTEAYEQYV. DNA of the CDR3: TGTGCCAGCTTTCCCTGGAGGACAGAAGCCTACGAGCAGTACGTC.

The V call is TRBV15, the J call TRBJ2-7; D gene unclear. This CDR3 contains 15 residues. V lost 0 bases, J lost 0 bases, and 9 bases lay in between. The germline gives CDR1 LNHNV, CDR2 YYDKDF (reference sequence). The CDR3 region has the DNA TGTGCCACCAGCAGAGATTGGGTTGACTCCTACGAGCAGTACGTC. Protein: CATSRDWVDSYEQYV.

The chain carries TRBV5-4 and TRBJ2-5; TRBD2 matches at 7 bases. CDR1 is SGHNT and CDR2 is YYREEE in the germline V gene (reference sequence). CDR3 length: 14 residues. Losses at the gene ends were 2 bases for V and 0 bases for J; bases not matched to a gene: 1. The CDR3 region has the DNA TGTGCCAGCAGCTTTGGGGGGGACCAAGAGACCCAGTACTTC. Protein: CASSFGGDQETQYF.

This chain connects TRBV7-7 to TRBJ2-1; 8 bases align to TRBD1. The germline CDR1 and CDR2 sequences are SSHAT and FNYEAQ (reference sequence). The ends lost 5 bases at V and 8 bases at J; junction bases unmatched: 5. The CDR3 has 13 residues. CDR3: CASSPGQGDEQFF. DNA for the CDR3: TGTGCCAGCAGCCCCGGACAGGGCGATGAGCAGTTCTTC.

The rearrangement links TRBV5-1 to TRBJ2-7, with 10 bases identical to TRBD2. Trimming took 2 bases from V and 3 from J; bases not matched to a gene: 5. Looked up from germline, CDR1 is SGHRS and CDR2 is YFSETQ. The CDR3 length is 15 residues. CDR3 in DNA: TGCGCCAGCAGCTTACTAGCGGGGAAAGGCTACGAGCAGTACTTC. Translation gives CASSLLAGKGYEQYF.

The J gene is TRBJ2-3, the V gene TRBV28; 7 nucleotides match TRBD2. After removal of 5 bases from V and 1 base from J, the junction contained 6 bases not matched to a gene. Germline V gene data show CDR1 as MDHEN and CDR2 as SYDVKM. The CDR3 consists of 15 residues. CDR3 sequence: CASSTYRGGTDTQYF. CDR3 DNA: TGTGCCAGCAGTACCTATCGGGGGGGCACAGATACGCAGTATTTT.

This rearrangement joins TRBV7-2 to TRBJ2-3; a possible D gene is TRBD1 (7 bases). V lost 1 base and J lost 3, with 11 bases in between. The CDR3 is made up of 15 amino acids. The V gene's germline CDR1 is SGHTA and CDR2 FQGNSA. The CDR3 DNA sequence: TGTGCCAGCAGCTTAGGGAGGGGGCCTACAGATACGCAGTATTTT. Translated: CASSLGRGPTDTQYF.

This clone occurred once. V usage is TRBV7-3 and J usage is TRBJ2-1, with D maybe TRBD2 (5 bases). The CDR3 is 12 amino acids. Germline V lookup: CDR1 SGHTA, CDR2 FQGTGA. Trimming left V 6 bases short and J 8 bases short, with 11 bases between. DNA of the CDR3: TGTGCCAGCAGTCCCTCCGGGGATGAGCAGTTCTTC. Residues: CASSPSGDEQFF. Full variable domain (outside the CDR3, taken from reference TRBV7-3 and TRBJ2-1): GAGVSQTPSNKVTEKGKYVELRCDPISGHTALYWYRQSLGQGPEFLIYFQGTGAADDSGLPNDRFFAVRPEGSVSTLKIQRTERGDSAVYLCASSPSGDEQFFGPGTRLTVL.

The V gene is TRBV6-5, the J gene TRBJ2-3; the match to TRBD2 covers 10 bases. Germline V lookup: CDR1 MNHEY, CDR2 SVGAGI. Losses at the gene ends were 8 bases for V and 6 bases for J; bases not matched to a gene: 11. This CDR3 has 15 residues. The DNA for the CDR3 is TGTGCCAGCGAGACACTAGCGGGGTCAGGGGATACGCAGTATTTT. It is translated as CASETLAGSGDTQYF.

The chain joins TRBV27 to TRBJ2-7; TRBD1 matches at 7 bases. The CDR3 is 13 residues long. From germline, CDR1 is MNHEY and CDR2 SMNVEV (reference sequence). J gave up 3 bases and V 3 bases, and 2 bases lay outside the gene matches. The CDR3 DNA reads TGTGCCAGCAGTTTGGGGACAGACTACGAGCAGTACTTC. Its translation: CASSLGTDYEQYF.

The chain couples TRBV28 to TRBJ2-2, with 13 bases lining up with TRBD2. V gave up 4 bases and J gave up 2 bases; unmatched junction bases: 10. Germline loops: CDR1 MDHEN, CDR2 SYDVKM. The CDR3 is 19 residues long. The DNA of the CDR3 is TGTGCCAGCAGTTCCCCACTAGCGGGGGGGCTGGTAAACACCGGGGAGCTGTTTTTT. It specifies CASSSPLAGGLVNTGELFF.

This rearrangement joins TRBV6-1 to TRBJ1-4; the D is unclear. This CDR3 region has 12 residues. V was trimmed by 7 bases and J by 8 bases, leaving 11 bases between them. CDR1 is MNHNS and CDR2 is SASEGT in the germline V gene. The CDR3 DNA is TGTGCCAGCACCGATCCGGGGGAAAAACTGTTTTTT. Translated, it gives CASTDPGEKLFF.

The V gene is TRBV5-1, the J gene TRBJ1-2; D is uncertain. Trimming stripped 2 bases from V and 3 bases from J, with 14 bases between. CDR3 size: 15 residues. Germline assignment: CDR1 SGHRS and CDR2 YFSETQ. CDR3 nucleotides: TGCGCCAGCAGCTTTTCGGCCAGGCCCGACTATGGCTACACCTTC. It encodes CASSFSARPDYGYTF.

This chain connects TRBV30 to TRBJ1-6; D is perhaps TRBD1 (5 bases). There are 14 residues in the CDR3. Per germline, CDR1 GTSNPN and CDR2 SVGIG (reference sequence). Trimming left V 5 bases short and J 5 bases short, with 13 bases between. The DNA of the CDR3 is TGTGCCTGGGCAAAGGGGTGGAATAATTCACCCCTCCACTTT. Amino acid sequence: CAWAKGWNNSPLHF.